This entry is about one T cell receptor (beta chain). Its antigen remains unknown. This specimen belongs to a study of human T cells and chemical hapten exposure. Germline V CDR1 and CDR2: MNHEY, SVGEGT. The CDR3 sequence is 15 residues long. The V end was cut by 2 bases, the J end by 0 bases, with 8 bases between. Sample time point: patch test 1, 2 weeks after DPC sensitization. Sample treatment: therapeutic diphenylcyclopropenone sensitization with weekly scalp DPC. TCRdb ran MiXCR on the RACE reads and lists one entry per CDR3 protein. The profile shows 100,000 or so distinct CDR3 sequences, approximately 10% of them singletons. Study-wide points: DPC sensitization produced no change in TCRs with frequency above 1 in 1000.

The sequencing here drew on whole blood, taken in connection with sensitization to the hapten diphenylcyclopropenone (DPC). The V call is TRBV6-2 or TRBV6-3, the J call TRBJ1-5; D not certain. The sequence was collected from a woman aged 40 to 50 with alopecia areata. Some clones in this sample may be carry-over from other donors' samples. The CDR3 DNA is TGTGCCAGCAGTTACATTGGCTATAGCAATCAGCCCCAGCATTTT. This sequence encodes CASSYIGYSNQPQHF.